These 2 T cell receptor beta chains originate from one sample sequenced in a study of beta chain features in type 1 diabetes. General study findings and limits: In every one of the four CD4+ subsets, TCRB CDR3s were moderately but significantly shorter in Type 1 diabetes patients.

TCRB transcripts that were expressed got sequenced, as all of the isolated RNA had been reverse transcribed. Sequencing used immunoSEQ multiplex PCR; TCRdb keeps in-frame clones, though not all of them. The sample lists about 660,000 clones; about an eighth were seen once. These receptors lack a known antigen. The sequenced sample was naive CD4+ T cells from blood. These receptors came from a man aged 18 to 35 with type 1 diabetes.

The rearrangement uses TRBV4-3 and TRBJ2-7, with D maybe TRBD2 (7 bases). V dropped 4 bases and J dropped 9 bases, with 19 bases sitting between them. This CDR3 spans 14 amino acids. Germline CDR1 reads LGHNA; CDR2 reads YSLEER. Here the CDR3 DNA reads TGCGCCAGCAGCCCCCGTGGGGGGGCGGTGGGGCAGTACTTC. Its translation is CASSPRGGAVGQYF.

There are a few counts of this clone. In DNA, the CDR3 is TGTGCCAGCAGTTACCGCGGGGTCCAAGAGACCCAGTACTTC. Translating it yields CASSYRGVQETQYF. This rearrangement joins TRBV6-5 to TRBJ2-5, with D possibly being TRBD2 (6 bases). Germline V gene lookup returns CDR1 MNHEY and CDR2 SVGAGI. The V end lost 2 bases, the J end lost 1 base, and 8 bases lay between the germline ends. This CDR3 contains 14 residues.